Following are 19 T cell receptor beta chains from one sample sequenced in a study of blood T cell repertoires in COVID-19. Data came from immunoSEQ multiplex PCR; TCRdb stores just in-frame clones and leaves some out. The sample records approximately 120,000 clones, approximately 85% being singletons. Sequencing was carried out using peripheral blood. These receptors were taken from a woman older than 75 with COVID-19, enrolled during active disease.

This rearrangement joins TRBV7-9 to TRBJ2-5; 7 bases fit TRBD2. The CDR3 contains 13 residues. The germline V gene has CDR1 SEHNR and CDR2 FQNEAQ (reference sequence). With 7 bases clipped from V and 5 bases from J, the junction kept 7 bases outside the gene matches. Written as DNA, the CDR3 is TGTGCCAGCATCGCGTGGGGAGGGGAGACCCAGTACTTC. Translating gives CASIAWGGETQYF.

V and J are TRBV9 and TRBJ1-5, with 12 bases aligning to TRBD1. V dropped 5 bases and J dropped 6; count of bases not matched to a gene: 3. Germline V gene data show CDR1 as SGDLS and CDR2 as YYNGEE. This CDR3 region has 14 residues. CDR3 sequence (DNA): TGTGCCAGCAGTCCGGGACAGGGGGCTCAGCCCCAGCATTTT. Its translation is CASSPGQGAQPQHF.

The rearrangement links TRBV9 to TRBJ2-2; D might be TRBD2 (5 bases). V gave up 3 bases and J gave up 4 bases, with 13 bases separating them. Per germline, CDR1 SGDLS and CDR2 YYNGEE. The CDR3 loop spans 15 amino acids. Here the CDR3 DNA reads TGTGCCAGCAGCGGCTTAGCGAGTTCCACCGGGGAGCTGTTTTTT. Protein product: CASSGLASSTGELFF.

The V gene is TRBV5-4, the J gene TRBJ2-7; a possible D gene is TRBD1 (5 bases). CDR3 length: 13 residues. Trimming stripped 9 bases from V and 6 bases from J, with 19 bases between. Per germline, CDR1 SGHNT and CDR2 YYREEE (reference sequence). The CDR3 sequence: CATNRQGMFEQYF. The CDR3 DNA is TGTGCCACCAATAGGCAGGGAATGTTCGAGCAGTACTTC. The full variable domain, completed using reference TRBV5-4 and TRBJ2-7, is ETGVTQSPTHLIKTRGQQVTLRCSSQSGHNTVSWYQQALGQGPQFIFQYYREEENGRGNFPPRFSGLQFPNYSSELNVNALELDDSALYLCATNRQGMFEQYFGPGTRLTVT.

This clone was detected only once. This chain uses TRBV28 with TRBJ2-1; D is unclear. Germline-derived CDR1 and CDR2 are MDHEN and SYDVKM. Between the trimmed V and J ends, which lost 11 bases and 10 bases, there was a span of 15 bases. The CDR3 runs to 11 residues. CDR3 in amino acids: CASFAGREQFF. CDR3 DNA: TGTGCCTCGTTTGCTGGTCGGGAGCAGTTCTTC.

The J gene is TRBJ1-3, the V gene TRBV27; a weak D match, TRBD1 (6 bases). This CDR3 spans 13 amino acids. Germline CDR1 is MNHEY and CDR2 is SMNVEV (reference sequence). With 4 bases removed from V and 7 bases from J, the gap between germline ends came to 11 bases. The CDR3 sequence is CASSSLTGNTIYF. CDR3 sequence (DNA): TGTGCCAGCAGTTCCTTAACAGGGAACACCATATATTTT.

The table lists this clone with a few counts. The chain is built from TRBV28 and TRBJ1-3, with a weak D call TRBD1 (5 bases). The germline gives CDR1 MDHEN, CDR2 SYDVKM. V was shortened by 5 bases and J by 2 bases, with 19 bases between the two germline ends. This CDR3 has 17 residues. The DNA for the CDR3 is TGTGCCAGCAGTGAAACTACGAAACTCAGGGCTGGAAACACCATATATTTT. The encoded protein is CASSETTKLRAGNTIYF. Looking up the rest from reference TRBV28 and TRBJ1-3 gives the full variable domain: DVKVTQSSRYLVKRTGEKVFLECVQDMDHENMFWYRQDPGLGLRLIYFSYDVKMKEKGDIPEGYSVSREKKERFSLILESASTNQTSMYLCASSETTKLRAGNTIYFGEGSWLTVV.

J is TRBJ2-7 and V is TRBV19; D is undetermined. Trimming took off 8 bases at V and 0 bases at J, with 11 bases between the two ends. There are 13 residues in the CDR3. Per the germline V gene, CDR1 is LNHDA and CDR2 is SQIVND (reference sequence). The CDR3 reads CASERGDSYEQYF. CDR3 sequence (DNA): TGTGCCAGTGAGCGAGGCGACTCCTACGAGCAGTACTTC.

The chain has TRBV24-1 and TRBJ2-7, with a possible D match to TRBD2 (6 bases). The V end lost 3 bases, the J end lost 2 bases, and 10 bases lay between the germline ends. The germline V gene has CDR1 KGHDR and CDR2 SFDVKD. The CDR3 totals 14 residues. CDR3 bases: TGTGCCACCAGTGATCCTAGCGAGACCTACGAGCAGTACTTC. It is translated as CATSDPSETYEQYF.

V usage is TRBV28 and J usage is TRBJ2-2; 14 positions match TRBD2. V shed 6 bases, J shed 4 bases, and the junction held 7 bases outside the gene matches. Germline V gives CDR1 MDHEN, CDR2 SYDVKM. The CDR3 consists of 17 residues. DNA of the CDR3: TGTGCCAGCAGCCCCGCTGGACTAGCGGGAGGCACCGGGGAGCTGTTTTTT. Protein sequence: CASSPAGLAGGTGELFF.

The chain couples TRBV9 to TRBJ2-2; 8 positions match TRBD2. The J segment lost 9 bases and the V segment lost 4 bases, leaving 11 bases of the junction unmatched. Germline assignment: CDR1 SGDLS and CDR2 YYNGEE. The CDR3 sequence is 15 residues long. DNA of the CDR3: TGTGCCAGCAGCTCAGCGGGAGCCGGATGGAGGGAGCTGTTTTTT. Encoded protein: CASSSAGAGWRELFF.

CDR3 sequence: CASSYSGTGNEKLFF. Here the CDR3 DNA reads TGTGCCAGCAGTTATAGTGGGACAGGGAATGAAAAACTGTTTTTT. This chain uses TRBV6-5 with TRBJ1-4, with TRBD1 identical over 9 bases. This CDR3 has 15 residues. V lost 3 bases and J lost 5; bases outside the gene matches: 4. Germline V gene lookup returns CDR1 MNHEY and CDR2 SVGAGI.

V is TRBV29-1 and J is TRBJ2-7; the match to TRBD1 covers 8 bases. Germline values: CDR1 SQVTM, CDR2 ANQGSEA. The CDR3 runs to 14 residues. V dropped 6 bases and J dropped 4; count of bases not matched to a gene: 11. The CDR3, as DNA: TGCAGCGTGAAGCACCCGGACAGGGAGTACGAGCAGTACTTC. Its protein is CSVKHPDREYEQYF.

The chain is built from TRBV7-9 and TRBJ2-7; 9 bases match TRBD1. This CDR3 has 13 amino acids. From germline, CDR1 is SEHNR and CDR2 FQNEAQ (reference sequence). Trimming cost V 4 bases and J 2 bases; bases outside gene matches: 0. Written as DNA, the CDR3 is TGTGCCAGCAGCTGGGACAGGGCCTACGAGCAGTACTTC. It encodes CASSWDRAYEQYF. Combining the CDR3 with reference TRBV7-9 and TRBJ2-7 gives the whole variable domain DTGVSQNPRHKITKRGQNVTFRCDPISEHNRLYWYRQTLGQGPEFLTYFQNEAQLEKSRLLSDRFSAERPKGSFSTLEIQRTEQGDSAMYLCASSWDRAYEQYFGPGTRLTVT.

V and J are TRBV7-9 and TRBJ2-5; TRBD1 aligns across 7 bases. Per germline, CDR1 SEHNR and CDR2 FQNEAQ (reference sequence). Trimming cost V 0 bases and J 1 base; bases outside gene matches: 2. This CDR3 contains 15 residues. CDR3 region: CASSLAGQSQETQYF. The CDR3 coding sequence is TGTGCCAGCAGCTTAGCGGGACAGTCCCAAGAGACCCAGTACTTC.

The genes are TRBV2 and TRBJ2-1; D gene uncertain. The CDR3 extends over 12 amino acids. Trimming took off 0 bases at V and 15 bases at J, with 12 bases between the two ends. Germline CDR1 is SNHLY and CDR2 is FYNNEI. In DNA form, the CDR3 reads TGTGCCAGCAGTGAAGCCCAACTTTATTGGTTCTTC. Its protein is CASSEAQLYWFF.

V and J are TRBV3-1 (or the pseudogene TRBV3-2) and TRBJ2-7; 7 positions match TRBD2. This CDR3 region has 16 residues. The germline CDR1 and CDR2 sequences are LGHDT and YNNKEL (reference sequence). J gave up 3 bases and V 0 bases, and 8 bases lay outside the gene matches. In DNA, the CDR3 is TGTGCCAGCAGCCAAGACCCGACCCGCGGGGGCTACGAGCAGTACTTC. It encodes CASSQDPTRGGYEQYF.

A single count supports this clone. This sequence joins TRBV7-2 and TRBJ2-3; 9 bases match TRBD1. V shed 0 bases and J 0 bases; nucleotides not matched to a gene: 4. The germline V gene encodes CDR1 SGHTA and CDR2 FQGNSA. This CDR3 comprises 17 residues. The CDR3 protein is CASSLAGTGFSTDTQYF. The CDR3 DNA is TGTGCCAGCAGCTTAGCGGGGACAGGGTTTAGCACAGATACGCAGTATTTT.

The rearrangement joins TRBV7-9 to TRBJ2-1; 9 nucleotides match TRBD2. Looked up from germline, CDR1 is SEHNR and CDR2 is FQNEAQ (reference sequence). The CDR3 contains 15 residues. The ends lost 1 base at V and 6 bases at J; junction bases unmatched: 4. Here the CDR3 DNA reads TGTGCCAGCAGCTTAGGCGGGGGGGTAGGCAATGAGCAGTTCTTC. It yields the protein CASSLGGGVGNEQFF.